Listed below are T cell receptor beta chains from one sample, sequenced in a study of T cell repertoires in cytomegalovirus infection. Each CDR3 protein is one row after TCRdb ran MiXCR on the reads. The sample shows roughly 630,000 distinct CDR3 sequences, more than 20% of them seen only once. The sequencing input was CD8+ T cells from PBMCs. The receptors were sampled from a human donor in good health (CMV status not recorded). Some clones in this sample may be carry-over from other donors' samples. Each CDR3 is given with its conserved first and last residue. A D gene is named only where the DNA matches it firmly. Only part of the rows carry a size: once, few, many, or a class if the clone is expanded.

J gene	D gene	V gene	clone size	CDR3 length	CDR3 DNA	CDR3 protein
TRBJ1-1	.	TRBV28	.	18	TGTGCCAGCAGTTTATGGGGGCGAGGACTCCTGGGGACCACTGAAGCTTTCTTT	CASSLWGRGLLGTTEAFF
TRBJ2-2	TRBD1	TRBV6-6	.	17	TGTGCCAGCAGCCAATACCGGGACAGGGGTGGCACCGGGGAGCTGTTTTTT	CASSQYRDRGGTGELFF
TRBJ1-2	.	TRBV6-6	few	12	TGTGCCAGCAGAAGTTCAGCCTATGGCTACACCTTC	CASRSSAYGYTF
TRBJ1-1	.	TRBV29-1	.	15	TGCAGCGTTGATTTGGGCCGTTACGAGGGGGGTGGTGCTTTCTTT	CSVDLGRYEGGGAFF
TRBJ2-5	TRBD2	TRBV19	.	16	TGTGCCAGTAGCACCTTCGGGACTAGCGGTCTGGAGACCCAGTACTTC	CASSTFGTSGLETQYF
TRBJ1-1	.	TRBV2	few	13	TGTGCCAGCCCCCCGTCGGTTAACACTGAAGCTTTCTTT	CASPPSVNTEAFF
TRBJ1-1	.	TRBV7-9	many	13	TGTGCCAGCAGCTTACCCAGGGACCCTGAAGCTTTCTTT	CASSLPRDPEAFF
TRBJ2-5	.	TRBV7-2	many	15	TGTGCCAGCATTTCAGACAAAGACACCGTTGGGACCCAGTACTTC	CASISDKDTVGTQYF
TRBJ1-1	.	TRBV7-6	many	15	TGTGCCAGCAGCTTAAGAACGGGGCAGCGGGTCGAAGCTTTCTTT	CASSLRTGQRVEAFF
TRBJ1-2	TRBD1	TRBV6-5	.	16	TGTGCCAGCAGTTACGCTACAGGGGGCGCGTCGGTGGGCTACACCTTC	CASSYATGGASVGYTF
TRBJ2-7	TRBD1	TRBV29-1	.	14	TGCAGCGTTTCCGGCGGGACAGGGGGATACGAGCAGTACTTC	CSVSGGTGGYEQYF
TRBJ2-7	.	TRBV27	.	15	TGTGCCAGCAGTTCTTCAGGGTACACGAGCTACGAGCAGTACTTC	CASSSSGYTSYEQYF
TRBJ2-2	.	TRBV10-3	many	12	TGTGCCATCAGTGCGAGCACCGGGGAGCTGTTTTTT	CAISASTGELFF
TRBJ2-4	TRBD1	TRBV20-1	few	16	TGCAGTGCTAGAGATGTTCGCACAGGGGAGTGGAACATTCAGTACTTC	CSARDVRTGEWNIQYF
TRBJ1-1	.	TRBV6-2/TRBV6-3	few	11	TGTGCCAGCAGTTCGGACAAGGAAGCTTTCTTT	CASSSDKEAFF
TRBJ2-3	.	TRBV28	few	13	TGTGCCAGCAGGAAAACAGGGACAGATACGCAGTATTTT	CASRKTGTDTQYF
TRBJ2-2	TRBD2	TRBV7-8	many	14	TGTGCCAGCAGCCCGCGGGGGGCCGGCGGGGAGCTGTTTTTT	CASSPRGAGGELFF
TRBJ2-3	.	TRBV7-9	many	12	TGTGCCAGCAGCTTCCAAGTAGATACGCAGTATTTT	CASSFQVDTQYF
TRBJ1-5	.	TRBV29-1	.	15	TGCAGCGTTGAATGGGAGGATTCGGGCAATCAGCCCCAGCATTTT	CSVEWEDSGNQPQHF
TRBJ1-5	TRBD1	TRBV9	few	14	TGTGCCAGCAGCGTAACAGGGGGCGGACAGCCCCAGCATTTT	CASSVTGGGQPQHF
TRBJ2-5	TRBD1	TRBV5-1	.	17	TGCGCCAGCAGCTTATTTAGCCGGGACAGCCACCAAGAGACCCAGTACTTC	CASSLFSRDSHQETQYF
TRBJ2-7	.	TRBV2	.	13	TGTGCCAGCAGTCTCCGGGACGGCGACGAGCAGTACTTC	CASSLRDGDEQYF
TRBJ2-5	TRBD1	TRBV28	.	16	TGTGCCAGCAGTTCCCGCCTGGACAGGGCCGGCGAGACCCAGTACTTC	CASSSRLDRAGETQYF
TRBJ1-4	.	TRBV20-1	.	16	TGCAGTGCTAGAGGGGTCGGGGAGGAGCGAGATGAAAAACTGTTTTTT	CSARGVGEERDEKLFF
TRBJ1-1	.	TRBV19	.	15	TGTGCCAGTAGTCTTCGGAAAAATGGACCTGGGGAAGCTTTCTTT	CASSLRKNGPGEAFF
TRBJ1-5	.	TRBV10-3	few	13	TGTGCCATTCAGGGGAGGGCTTATCAGCCCCAGCATTTT	CAIQGRAYQPQHF
TRBJ2-1	.	TRBV19	few	15	TGTGCCAGTAGCCGGGACGGTGTCTCCTACAATGAGCAGTTCTTC	CASSRDGVSYNEQFF